These 27 T cell receptor beta chains were all obtained from the same sample, sequenced in a study of T cells in Graves' hyperthyroidism and ophthalmopathy. Authors of the study amplified TCR beta CDR3 regions from RNA transcripts. A set of HTBI primers served as the primers for a first-round RT-PCR of the TCR CDR3. A single record per CDR3 protein comes from TCRdb applying MiXCR to the multiplex PCR reads. Here the sample spans 540,000 or so distinct CDR3 sequences, roughly 46% being singletons. Specimen: peripheral blood or thyroid tissue (not recorded which). These receptors all come from an adult woman with Graves' disease, either hyperthyroidism or ophthalmopathy (not recorded which).

This clonotype was observed many times. The rearrangement uses TRBV20-1 and TRBJ2-7; D possibly corresponds to TRBD2 (6 bases). The length of the CDR3 is 13 residues. Germline CDR1 DFQATT, CDR2 SNEGSKA (reference sequence). V was trimmed by 5 bases and J by 2 bases, leaving 13 bases between them. The CDR3 nucleotides are TGCAGTGCTCAGGGCGGGATCACCTACGAGCAGTACTTC. It codes for CSAQGGITYEQYF.

The chain is built from TRBV12-3 or TRBV12-4 and TRBJ2-2; no clear D. This CDR3 contains 12 residues. V gave up 3 bases and J gave up 7 bases, with 6 bases separating them. The CDR3 nucleotides read TGTGCCAGCAGTTTTACCGGCGGGGAGCTGTTTTTT. Translated: CASSFTGGELFF.

This chain connects TRBV18 to TRBJ1-1; a weak D match, TRBD1 (6 bases). CDR1 is KGHSH, CDR2 LQKENI, per germline. The CDR3 consists of 13 residues. Trimming took off 2 bases at V and 6 bases at J, with 10 bases between the two ends. DNA of the CDR3: TGTGCCAGCTCACCAGACAGGTACGCTGAAGCTTTCTTT. This encodes CASSPDRYAEAFF.

Turning to this clonotype: Since no conserved phenylalanine or tryptophan closes the CDR3, a read error is the likely cause. It is unclear where the CDR3 begins or ends on the DNA, so no DNA is shown, and the CDR3 is as TCRdb lists it. The chain joins TRBV6-5 to TRBJ2-5; the table's D call, TRBD1, was not checked against the DNA. From germline, CDR1 is MNHEY and CDR2 SVGAGI. The CDR3 has 12 residues if both end residues are counted. The chain's CDR3 is CASSYSYLPPLV.

J is TRBJ2-2 and V is TRBV6-5; D unclear. V was trimmed by 2 bases and J by 0 bases, leaving 7 bases between them. Germline V gene sequence: CDR1 MNHEY, CDR2 SVGAGI. This CDR3 is 15 amino acids long. CDR3 residues: CASSYAGSNTGELFF. CDR3 nucleotide sequence: TGTGCCAGCAGTTACGCAGGATCGAACACCGGGGAGCTGTTTTTT.

The genes are TRBV6-5 and TRBJ1-1; D perhaps matches TRBD1 (5 bases). Trimming stripped 4 bases from V and 1 base from J, with 16 bases between. The CDR3 covers 16 residues. The germline V gene encodes CDR1 MNHEY and CDR2 SVGAGI. The CDR3 sequence: CASSLSWPGGNTEAFF. In nucleotides, the CDR3 is TGTGCCAGCAGTTTATCGTGGCCGGGGGGGAACACTGAAGCTTTCTTT.

This clonotype has ten or more counts. The rearrangement uses TRBV6-6 and TRBJ2-7; D is possibly TRBD1 or TRBD2 (5 bases each). The V and J ends lost 6 bases and 6 bases respectively, with 21 bases between them. Germline values: CDR1 MNHNY, CDR2 SVGAGI (reference sequence). The CDR3 totals 15 residues. This chain's CDR3 is CASSSGAFDGAEQYF. CDR3 in DNA: TGTGCCAGCAGCTCCGGGGCCTTCGACGGGGCCGAGCAGTACTTC.

Note on this clonotype: A read error may produce the germline difference seen at one junction end. This sequence joins TRBV5-1 and TRBJ2-6, with a possible D match to TRBD1 (5 bases). The CDR3 covers 15 residues. Germline V gives CDR1 SGHRS, CDR2 YFSETQ. CDR3 DNA: TGCGCCAGCAGAATACAGAGCTCTGGGGCCAACGTCCTGGCTTTC. Its protein is CASRIQSSGANVLAF.

The chain couples TRBV10-2 to TRBJ1-5, with 7 bases that match TRBD1. CDR1 and CDR2 from the germline V gene are WSHSY and SAAADI. V gave up 10 bases and J gave up 15 bases; unmatched junction bases: 15. The CDR3 is 12 amino acids. The CDR3 DNA reads TGCGCCACCCAGAGCCAAACAGGGGTTTTGCATTTT. Translating gives CATQSQTGVLHF.

The chain uses TRBV5-5 and TRBJ1-6; D unresolved. Trimming stripped 0 bases from V and 7 bases from J, with 11 bases between. Germline V CDR1 and CDR2: SGHKS, YYEKEE (reference sequence). The CDR3 contains 15 residues. CDR3 in DNA: TGTGCCAGCAGCTTGGCCCCGCCTGGGAATTCACCCCTCCACTTT. The encoded protein is CASSLAPPGNSPLHF.

V gene TRBV13 combines with J gene TRBJ2-7; D possibly uses TRBD1 or TRBD2 (5 bases each). The CDR3 is made up of 16 amino acids. The germline V gene encodes CDR1 PRHDT and CDR2 FYEKMQ (reference sequence). V was cut by 5 bases and J by 4 bases, with 21 bases left in between. CDR3 loop: CASSHPSRESSYEQYF. The CDR3 DNA sequence: TGTGCCAGCAGCCACCCCAGCAGGGAGAGTTCATACGAGCAGTACTTC.

J is TRBJ1-6 and V is TRBV10-2; D ambiguous. Germline CDR1 is WSHSY and CDR2 is SAAADI. This CDR3 region has 16 residues. V was shortened by 2 bases and J by 4 bases, with 12 bases between the two germline ends. The CDR3 spells CASSEPDGDYNSPLHF. In DNA form, the CDR3 reads TGCGCCAGCAGTGAGCCGGACGGAGATTATAATTCACCCCTCCACTTT.

Many counts were recorded for this clonotype. The genes are TRBV11-2 and TRBJ2-7; 8 nucleotides line up with TRBD1. V trimming: 5 bases; J trimming: 0 bases; junction bases outside the gene matches: 12. This CDR3 contains 17 residues. Germline V gene lookup returns CDR1 SGHAT and CDR2 FQNNGV. The CDR3 nucleotides read TGTGCCAGCAGCCGGTTCCCCAGGGGGCCCCTCTCCTACGAGCAGTACTTC. Translating it yields CASSRFPRGPLSYEQYF.

There are many counts of this clonotype. The CDR3 sequence is CASSPNGRWGTGELFF. The CDR3 nucleotides are TGTGCCAGCAGCCCGAATGGGCGATGGGGGACCGGGGAGCTGTTTTTT. The J gene is TRBJ2-2, the V gene TRBV7-9; either TRBD1 or TRBD2 may fit D (5 bases each). The CDR3 consists of 16 residues. Germline CDR1 SEHNR, CDR2 FQNEAQ (reference sequence). The ends were cut back, 5 bases at V and 5 bases at J, with 18 bases in the middle.

There are a few counts of this clonotype. The chain has TRBV7-3 and TRBJ2-3; 9 bases match TRBD1. The CDR3 length is 14 residues. The V segment lost 6 bases and the J segment 1 base; nucleotides outside the gene matches: 2. Germline V CDR1 and CDR2: SGHTA, FQGTGA. The CDR3, as DNA: TGTGCCAGCAGGCGGGACAGGGGCACAGATACGCAGTATTTT. This codes for CASRRDRGTDTQYF.

V is TRBV25-1 and J is TRBJ1-5; D might be TRBD1 (5 bases). CDR3 length: 15 residues. Trimming pared 1 base from V and 5 bases from J, leaving 12 bases between. Germline V lookup: CDR1 MGHDK, CDR2 SYGVNS. CDR3 sequence: CASSESIRGDQPQHF. The CDR3 nucleotides read TGTGCCAGCAGTGAATCTATAAGGGGAGATCAGCCCCAGCATTTT.

The V gene is TRBV9, the J gene TRBJ2-7; D call uncertain. The CDR3 contains 15 residues. The germline V gene encodes CDR1 SGDLS and CDR2 YYNGEE. V was clipped by 0 bases and J by 3 bases, with 13 bases between them. The CDR3 region is CASSVDDSTGYEQYF. The CDR3, as DNA: TGTGCCAGCAGCGTAGACGACTCGACGGGCTACGAGCAGTACTTC.

The J gene is TRBJ2-7, the V gene TRBV2; D uncertain. V lost 6 bases to trimming and J lost 5 bases, with 11 bases between them. CDR1 is SNHLY, CDR2 FYNNEI, per germline. There are 12 residues in the CDR3. CDR3 residues: CASSPSRDEQYF. The CDR3 DNA is TGTGCCAGCAGCCCCAGTCGGGACGAGCAGTACTTC.

This clonotype was seen just once. This may stem from a read error, because a much larger clone lies one nucleotide away. The J gene is TRBJ2-6, the V gene TRBV28; D is unclear. Germline V CDR1 and CDR2: MDHEN, SYDVKM. The CDR3 runs to 13 residues. Trimming took 4 bases from V and 5 from J, leaving 6 bases between them. The chain's CDR3 is CASSSLWANVLTF. Here the CDR3 DNA reads TGTGCCAGCAGTTCCCTCTGGGCCAACGTCCTGACTTTC.

V is TRBV28 and J is TRBJ1-4; D is uncertain. Trimming took off 5 bases at V and 8 bases at J, with 21 bases between the two ends. The CDR3 is 16 residues long. Germline V gene sequence: CDR1 MDHEN, CDR2 SYDVKM. The CDR3 nucleotides are TGTGCCAGCAGTGTACCCGCACGGGTATTTGAGGAAAAACTGTTTTTT. As protein: CASSVPARVFEEKLFF.

Worth noting for this clonotype: Because the CDR3's place on the DNA is in doubt, the DNA is left out and the CDR3 is given as listed by TCRdb. The V call is TRBV7-8, the J call TRBJ2-6; TRBD2 was called by the table and not checked on the DNA. CDR1 is SGHVS and CDR2 is FQNEAQ in the germline V gene. The CDR3 is 19 residues long, ends included. CDR3 in amino acids: CASSFYICSASLLASEQYF.

The J gene is TRBJ2-7, the V gene TRBV5-1, with 8 positions matching TRBD1. Germline V gene sequence: CDR1 SGHRS, CDR2 YFSETQ. The V gene end was trimmed by 4 bases and the J gene end by 6 bases; junction bases not matched to a gene: 3. This CDR3 is 12 amino acids long. The CDR3 sequence: CASSTDRVEQYF. For the CDR3, the DNA is TGCGCCAGCAGCACGGACAGGGTCGAGCAGTACTTC.

There are many counts of this clonotype. J is TRBJ2-7 and V is TRBV7-3, with D perhaps matching TRBD1 (6 bases). The CDR3 extends over 13 amino acids. Germline assignment: CDR1 SGHTA and CDR2 FQGTGA. The germline V and J ends were trimmed by 6 bases and 10 bases, with 19 bases remaining between them. CDR3 region: CASSFDLGGQQYF. CDR3 nucleotide sequence: TGTGCCAGCAGTTTTGACTTAGGGGGACAACAGTACTTC. Combining the CDR3 with reference TRBV7-3 and TRBJ2-7 gives the whole variable domain GAGVSQTPSNKVTEKGKYVELRCDPISGHTALYWYRQSLGQGPEFLIYFQGTGAADDSGLPNDRFFAVRPEGSVSTLKIQRTERGDSAVYLCASSFDLGGQQYFGPGTRLTVT.

This chain connects TRBV9 to TRBJ2-2, with 12 bases fitting TRBD2. CDR3 length equals 18 residues. Germline loops: CDR1 SGDLS, CDR2 YYNGEE. The V segment lost 4 bases and the J segment 0 bases; nucleotides outside the gene matches: 7. The CDR3 DNA reads as TGTGCCAGCAGCCCCCGGACTAGCGGGGAAACGAACACCGGGGAGCTGTTTTTT. Its translation: CASSPRTSGETNTGELFF. The full variable domain, its missing parts supplied by reference TRBV9 and TRBJ2-2, is DSGVTQTPKHLITATGQRVTLRCSPRSGDLSVYWYQQSLDQGLQFLIQYYNGEERAKGNILERFSAQQFPDLHSELNLSSLELGDSALYFCASSPRTSGETNTGELFFGEGSRLTVL.

This clonotype showed up many times. V usage is TRBV25-1 and J usage is TRBJ2-7; 9 bases are shared with TRBD1. The CDR3 runs to 13 residues. Germline assignment: CDR1 MGHDK and CDR2 SYGVNS. Trimming removed 8 bases from V and 5 bases from J; junction bases left unmatched: 7. CDR3 bases: TGTGCCAGCGGAGGACAGGGGTTCAACGAGCAGTACTTC. This encodes CASGGQGFNEQYF.

V gene TRBV20-1 combines with J gene TRBJ2-5; TRBD1 matches at 10 bases. The trim removed 7 bases at V and 6 bases at J, leaving 11 bases unmatched. Germline V CDR1 and CDR2: DFQATT, SNEGSKA (reference sequence). The CDR3 totals 14 residues. The CDR3 DNA reads TGCAGTGGGAGGACAGGGGGGGACTTGCAGACCCAGTACTTC. This translates into CSGRTGGDLQTQYF.

The gene calls are TRBV5-1 and TRBJ1-1, with D possibly TRBD1 on 5 matching bases. The V gene lost 1 base and the J gene lost 6 bases, with 13 bases spanning the gap. The CDR3 loop spans 14 amino acids. Germline V gene sequence: CDR1 SGHRS, CDR2 YFSETQ. The CDR3 loop reads CASSLTAGLSEAFF. The CDR3 DNA reads as TGCGCCAGCAGCTTGACGGCAGGGTTATCTGAAGCTTTCTTT.